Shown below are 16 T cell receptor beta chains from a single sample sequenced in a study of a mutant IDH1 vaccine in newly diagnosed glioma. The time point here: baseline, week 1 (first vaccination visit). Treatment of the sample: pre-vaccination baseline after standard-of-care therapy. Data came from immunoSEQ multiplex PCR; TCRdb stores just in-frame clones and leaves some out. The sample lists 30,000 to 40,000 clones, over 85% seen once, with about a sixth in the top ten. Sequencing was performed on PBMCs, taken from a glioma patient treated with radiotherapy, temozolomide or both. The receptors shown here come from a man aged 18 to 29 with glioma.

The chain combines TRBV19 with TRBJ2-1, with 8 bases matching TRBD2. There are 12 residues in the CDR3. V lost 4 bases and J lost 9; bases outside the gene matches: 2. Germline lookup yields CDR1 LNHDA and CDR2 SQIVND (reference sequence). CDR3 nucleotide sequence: TGTGCCAGTAGTACCGGGAGGGGTGAGCAGTTCTTC. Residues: CASSTGRGEQFF.

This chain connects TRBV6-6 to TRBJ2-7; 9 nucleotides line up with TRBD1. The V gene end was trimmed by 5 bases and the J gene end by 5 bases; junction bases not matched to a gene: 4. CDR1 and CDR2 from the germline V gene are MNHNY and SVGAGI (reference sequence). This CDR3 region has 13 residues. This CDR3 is CASSIRDRDEQYF. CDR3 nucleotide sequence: TGTGCCAGCAGTATCCGGGACAGGGACGAGCAGTACTTC.

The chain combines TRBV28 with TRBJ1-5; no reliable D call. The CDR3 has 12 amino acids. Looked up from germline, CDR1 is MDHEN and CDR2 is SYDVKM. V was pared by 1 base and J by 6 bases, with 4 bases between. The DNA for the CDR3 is TGTGCCAGCAGTTTATCGTTTCAGCCCCAGCATTTT. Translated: CASSLSFQPQHF. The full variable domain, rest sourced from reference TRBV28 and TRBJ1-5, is DVKVTQSSRYLVKRTGEKVFLECVQDMDHENMFWYRQDPGLGLRLIYFSYDVKMKEKGDIPEGYSVSREKKERFSLILESASTNQTSMYLCASSLSFQPQHFGDGTRLSIL.

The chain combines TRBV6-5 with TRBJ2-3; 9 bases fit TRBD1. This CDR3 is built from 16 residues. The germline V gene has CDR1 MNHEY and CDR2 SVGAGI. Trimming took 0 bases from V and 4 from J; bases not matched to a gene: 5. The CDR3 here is CASSYSLTGGPDTQYF. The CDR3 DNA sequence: TGTGCCAGCAGTTACTCGTTGACAGGGGGGCCAGATACGCAGTATTTT.

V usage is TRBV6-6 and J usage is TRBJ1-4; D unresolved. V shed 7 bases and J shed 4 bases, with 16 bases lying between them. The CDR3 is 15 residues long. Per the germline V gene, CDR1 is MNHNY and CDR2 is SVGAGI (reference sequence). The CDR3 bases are TGTGCCAGCATGGGTTTAGGGTTTGGTAATGAAAAACTGTTTTTT. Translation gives CASMGLGFGNEKLFF.

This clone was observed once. The CDR3 region is CASSRRIGRGGTGELFF. DNA for the CDR3: TGTGCCAGCAGCCGAAGGATCGGACGTGGGGGAACCGGGGAGCTGTTTTTT. This rearrangement joins TRBV5-4 to TRBJ2-2, with D perhaps TRBD1 or TRBD2 (5 bases each). Per germline, CDR1 SGHNT and CDR2 YYREEE (reference sequence). V lost 4 bases, J lost 5 bases, and 21 bases lay in between. This CDR3 has 17 amino acids.

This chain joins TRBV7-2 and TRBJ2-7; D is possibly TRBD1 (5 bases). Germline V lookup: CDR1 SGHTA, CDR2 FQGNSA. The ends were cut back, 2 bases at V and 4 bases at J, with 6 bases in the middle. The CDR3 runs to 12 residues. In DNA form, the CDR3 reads TGTGCCAGCAGCTTAACAGGTTACGAGCAGTACTTC. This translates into CASSLTGYEQYF.

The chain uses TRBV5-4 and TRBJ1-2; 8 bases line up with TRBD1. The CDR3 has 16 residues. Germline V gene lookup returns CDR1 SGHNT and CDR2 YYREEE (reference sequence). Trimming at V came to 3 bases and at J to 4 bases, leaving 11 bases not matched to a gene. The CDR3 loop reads CASSSGGTGQAYGYTF. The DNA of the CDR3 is TGTGCCAGCAGCTCGGGGGGGACGGGACAGGCCTATGGCTACACCTTC.

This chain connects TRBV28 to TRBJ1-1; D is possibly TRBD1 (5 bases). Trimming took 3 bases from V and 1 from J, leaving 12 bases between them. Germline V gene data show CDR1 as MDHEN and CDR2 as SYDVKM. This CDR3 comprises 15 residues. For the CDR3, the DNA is TGTGCCAGCAGTTTCCCCGGGGCCAAGAACACTGAAGCTTTCTTT. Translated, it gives CASSFPGAKNTEAFF.

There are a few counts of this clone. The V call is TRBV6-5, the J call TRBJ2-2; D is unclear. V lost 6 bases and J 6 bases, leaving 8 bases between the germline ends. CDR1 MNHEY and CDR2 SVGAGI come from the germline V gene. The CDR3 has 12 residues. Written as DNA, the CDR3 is TGTGCCAGCAGATACCCCTCCGGGGAGCTGTTTTTT. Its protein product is CASRYPSGELFF.

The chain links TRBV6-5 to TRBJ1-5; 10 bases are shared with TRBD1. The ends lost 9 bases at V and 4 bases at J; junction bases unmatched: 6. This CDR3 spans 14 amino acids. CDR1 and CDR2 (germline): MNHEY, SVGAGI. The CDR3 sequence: CASCRDRGNQPQHF. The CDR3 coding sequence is TGTGCCAGTTGCCGGGACAGGGGTAATCAGCCCCAGCATTTT.

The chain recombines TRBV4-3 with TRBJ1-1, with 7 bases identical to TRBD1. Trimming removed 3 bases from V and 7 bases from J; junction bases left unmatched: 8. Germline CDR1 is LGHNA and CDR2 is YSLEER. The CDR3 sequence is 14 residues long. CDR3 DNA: TGCGCCAGCAGCCAGAAGGACAGGCGCGGTGAAGCTTTCTTT. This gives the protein CASSQKDRRGEAFF.

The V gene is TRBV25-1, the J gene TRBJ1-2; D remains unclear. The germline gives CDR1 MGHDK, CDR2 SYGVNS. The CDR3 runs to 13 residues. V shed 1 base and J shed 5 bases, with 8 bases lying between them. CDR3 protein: CASSESAAYGYTF. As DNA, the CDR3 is TGTGCCAGCAGTGAATCGGCAGCTTATGGCTACACCTTC.

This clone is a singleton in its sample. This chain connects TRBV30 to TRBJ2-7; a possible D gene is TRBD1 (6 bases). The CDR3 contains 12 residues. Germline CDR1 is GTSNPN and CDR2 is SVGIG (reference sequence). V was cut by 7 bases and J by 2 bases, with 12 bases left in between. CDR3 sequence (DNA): TGTGCCTTGGGACAATCAACCTACGAGCAGTACTTC. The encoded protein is CALGQSTYEQYF.

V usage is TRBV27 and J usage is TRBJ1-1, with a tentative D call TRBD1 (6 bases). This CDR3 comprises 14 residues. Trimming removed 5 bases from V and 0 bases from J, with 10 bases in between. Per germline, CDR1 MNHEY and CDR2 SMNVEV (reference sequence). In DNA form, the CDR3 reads TGTGCCAGCAGTAAGACAGGATTGAACACTGAAGCTTTCTTT. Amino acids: CASSKTGLNTEAFF.

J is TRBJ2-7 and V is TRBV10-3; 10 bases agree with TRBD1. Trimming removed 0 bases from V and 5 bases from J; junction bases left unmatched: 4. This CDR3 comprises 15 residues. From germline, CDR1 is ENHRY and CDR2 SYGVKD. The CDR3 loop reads CAISESGTGVNEQYF. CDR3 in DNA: TGTGCCATCAGTGAGTCGGGGACAGGGGTGAACGAGCAGTACTTC.